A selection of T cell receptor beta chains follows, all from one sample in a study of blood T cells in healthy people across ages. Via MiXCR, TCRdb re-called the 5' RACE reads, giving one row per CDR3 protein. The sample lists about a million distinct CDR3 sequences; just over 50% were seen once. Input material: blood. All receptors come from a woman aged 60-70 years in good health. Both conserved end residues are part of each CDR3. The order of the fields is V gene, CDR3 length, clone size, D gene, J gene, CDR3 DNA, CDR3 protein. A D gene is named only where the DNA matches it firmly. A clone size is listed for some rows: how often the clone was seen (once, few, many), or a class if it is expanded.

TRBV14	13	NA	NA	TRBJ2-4	TGTGCCAGCAGCCAAGTTTACCGAAACATTCAGTACTTC	CASSQVYRNIQYF
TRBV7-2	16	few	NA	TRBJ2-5	TGTGCCAGCAGCTGGCGATTAGCGGAAACGCAAGAGACCCAGTACTTC	CASSWRLAETQETQYF
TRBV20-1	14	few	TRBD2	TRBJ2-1	TGCAGTGCTCATTCCGGGACTAGCCCTATTGAGCAGTTCTTC	CSAHSGTSPIEQFF
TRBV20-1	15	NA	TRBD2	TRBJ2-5	TGCAGTGCTAGAGGGACTAGCGGGTTGCGGGAGACCCAGTACTTC	CSARGTSGLRETQYF
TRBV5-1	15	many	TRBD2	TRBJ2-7	TGCGCCAGCAGCTTGACTAGCGGGAGGGCCGTCGAGCAGTACTTC	CASSLTSGRAVEQYF
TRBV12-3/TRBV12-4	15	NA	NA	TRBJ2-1	TGTGCCAGCAGAGGGCAGGCCCTTCCCTACAATGAGCAGTTCTTC	CASRGQALPYNEQFF
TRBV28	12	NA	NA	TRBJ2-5	TGTGCCAGCGCCGTGGACCAAGAGACCCAGTACTTC	CASAVDQETQYF
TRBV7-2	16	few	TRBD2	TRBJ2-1	TGTGCCAGCAGACGGGGACTAGCGGGAGGGCCAAATGAGCAGTTCTTC	CASRRGLAGGPNEQFF
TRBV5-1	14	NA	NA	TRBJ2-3	TGCGCCAGCAGCTTGGAGGGCGGCACAAATACGCAGTATTTT	CASSLEGGTNTQYF
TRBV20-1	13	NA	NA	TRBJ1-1	TGCAGTGCCCAGGTCGGGGGGTGGACTGAAGCTTTCTTT	CSAQVGGWTEAFF
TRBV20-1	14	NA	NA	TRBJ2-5	TGCAGTGCGGGGCCTCTGGCGGACTACAATGAGCAGTACTTC	CSAGPLADYNEQYF
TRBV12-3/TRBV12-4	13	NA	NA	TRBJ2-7	TGTGCCAGCAGGGCTTGGGGGGGCAGCGAGCAGTACTTC	CASRAWGGSEQYF
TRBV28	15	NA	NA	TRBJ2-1	TGTGCCAGCATTTTGAGGACCGTGGGGCACAATGAGCAGTTCTTC	CASILRTVGHNEQFF